This T cell receptor (beta chain) was observed in a study of T cells in women clearing cervical HPV infection. Study information: Case blood drawn at lesion detection; control blood after infection cleared. Case blood was drawn a median roughly 160 days after lesion detection.

Trimming at V came to 4 bases and at J to 2 bases, leaving 12 bases not matched to a gene. Germline V CDR1 and CDR2: DFQATT, SNEGSKA (reference sequence). The CDR3 runs 16 residues. About this clone: What it binds is unknown. Read data end 3 residues before the CDR3 end; the end is taken from the germline J gene.

Overall study results and limits: CIN3+ cases had significantly higher TCR richness than controls; evenness did not differ. TRBV6-7 relative abundance averaged about 0.1% in cases and approximately 0.15% in controls.

Here immunoSEQ multiplex PCR was the method, and the copy in TCRdb shows in-frame clones only, minus some. The table for this sample gives more than 30,000 clones. The clonotype originates from a woman between 18 and 70 years old with a cervical HPV16 infection that either progressed to CIN3+ or cleared (not recorded which). This chain links TRBV20-1 with TRBJ2-7, with 9 bases fitting TRBD2. Sequences were obtained from blood buffy coat. The sequenced CDR3 bases are TGCAGTGCTACTCCCCCTCTGCGGGGGGGAGCCTACGAG. It encodes CSATPPLRGGAYE. The full CDR3 protein reads CSATPPLRGGAYEQYF.